These 28 T cell receptor beta chains were all obtained from the same sample, sequenced in a study of cytomegalovirus exposure and HLA in healthy donors. The PCR used 60 Vbeta and 13 Jbeta primers. Here immunoSEQ multiplex PCR was the method, and the copy in TCRdb shows in-frame clones only, minus some. The sample includes fewer than 250,000 clones, around 80% seen only once; the top ten take approximately 5.7%. The material sequenced was PBMCs. These receptors originate from a man between 40 and 49 years old in good health and CMV-seropositive.

The chain has TRBV27 and TRBJ1-2; a possible D gene is TRBD1 (6 bases). Trimming removed 5 bases from V and 7 bases from J, with 14 bases in between. CDR3 length equals 13 residues. In germline, CDR1 is MNHEY, CDR2 SMNVEV (reference sequence). The CDR3 DNA reads TGTGCCAGCAGTATCGGACAGTCCGGTGGCTACACCTTC. The encoded protein is CASSIGQSGGYTF.

The chain joins TRBV28 to TRBJ1-5; tentative D call: TRBD1 (5 bases). Looked up from germline, CDR1 is MDHEN and CDR2 is SYDVKM. This CDR3 has 15 residues. Trimming removed 4 bases at V and 3 bases at J, with 13 bases between. This chain's CDR3 is CASSSPDSHNQPQHF. The CDR3 bases are TGTGCCAGCAGTTCTCCAGACAGCCACAATCAGCCCCAGCATTTT.

V is TRBV6-1 and J is TRBJ1-5; a possible D gene is TRBD1 (6 bases). The length of the CDR3 is 14 residues. Germline lookup yields CDR1 MNHNS and CDR2 SASEGT. The V end was cut by 6 bases, the J end by 0 bases, with 9 bases between. The chain's CDR3 is CASRLDSSNQPQHF. CDR3 DNA: TGTGCCAGCAGGCTGGACAGTAGCAATCAGCCCCAGCATTTT.

This clone was counted a single time. This chain joins TRBV15 and TRBJ2-1; TRBD2 aligns across 10 bases. Per the germline V gene, CDR1 is LNHNV and CDR2 is YYDKDF (reference sequence). J gave up 8 bases and V 2 bases, and 6 bases lay outside the gene matches. CDR3 length: 15 residues. The CDR3 bases are TGTGCCACCAGCAGACCCGGGACTAGCGTATATGAGCAGTTCTTC. Protein product: CATSRPGTSVYEQFF.

This clone was recorded a few times. CDR3 DNA: TGTGCCAGCAGCTTAACTCTGAGTAATGAGCAGTTCTTC. Translation gives CASSLTLSNEQFF. J is TRBJ2-1 and V is TRBV5-6, with no clear D. V was pared by 2 bases and J by 7 bases, with 10 bases between. The CDR3 runs to 13 residues. CDR1 and CDR2 (germline): SGHDT, YYEEEE. Filled out from reference TRBV5-6 and TRBJ2-1, the complete variable domain reads DAGVTQSPTHLIKTRGQQVTLRCSPKSGHDTVSWYQQALGQGPQFIFQYYEEEERQRGNFPDRFSGHQFPNYSSELNVNALLLGDSALYLCASSLTLSNEQFFGPGTRLTVL.

The chain recombines TRBV5-6 with TRBJ2-3, with unresolved D. The V gene lost 6 bases and the J gene lost 1 base, with 3 bases spanning the gap. CDR3 length: 11 residues. Germline-derived CDR1 and CDR2 are SGHDT and YYEEEE. CDR3 nucleotides: TGTGCCAGCACCGGCACAGATACGCAGTATTTT. Protein: CASTGTDTQYF.

This clone was detected a few times. The rearrangement links TRBV15 to TRBJ2-1; perhaps TRBD1 as D (5 bases). Per the germline V gene, CDR1 is LNHNV and CDR2 is YYDKDF (reference sequence). Trimming pared 0 bases from V and 8 bases from J, leaving 5 bases between. This CDR3 has 12 residues. The CDR3: CATSREGDEQFF. Written as DNA, the CDR3 is TGTGCCACCAGCAGAGAAGGGGATGAGCAGTTCTTC.

The chain is built from TRBV12-5 and TRBJ2-7, with D tentatively TRBD1 (5 bases). Germline loops: CDR1 LGHNT, CDR2 FRNRAP. The CDR3 covers 18 residues. Trimming cost V 2 bases and J 5 bases, with 25 bases left between them. The CDR3 is CASGLSYGGVSRVDEQYF. The DNA of the CDR3 is TGTGCTAGTGGTTTGAGTTATGGTGGGGTTAGCAGGGTCGACGAGCAGTACTTC. Based on the CDR3 plus reference TRBV12-5 and TRBJ2-7, the full variable domain is DARVTQTPRHKVTEMGQEVTMRCQPILGHNTVFWYRQTMMQGLELLAYFRNRAPLDDSGMPKDRFSAEMPDATLATLKIQPSEPRDSAVYFCASGLSYGGVSRVDEQYFGPGTRLTVT.

The chain uses TRBV7-2 and TRBJ1-5; D is undetermined. Germline lookup yields CDR1 SGHTA and CDR2 FQGNSA. Trimming removed 5 bases from V and 11 bases from J, with 31 bases in between. The CDR3 sequence is 18 residues long. CDR3 coding DNA: TGTGCCAGCAGCCGTAAAATTCAGACTGCCTTGGGAGCCTCGGCCCAGCATTTT. Its protein product is CASSRKIQTALGASAQHF.

The V gene is TRBV5-1, the J gene TRBJ2-1; 9 positions agree with TRBD2. Germline V gives CDR1 SGHRS, CDR2 YFSETQ. The V gene end was trimmed by 0 bases and the J gene end by 1 base; junction bases not matched to a gene: 5. This CDR3 spans 17 amino acids. The CDR3 region has the DNA TGCGCCAGCAGCTTGGTTGGTAGCGGGGGTTCCTACAATGAGCAGTTCTTC. Amino acid sequence: CASSLVGSGGSYNEQFF.

This chain connects TRBV9 to TRBJ2-5; 9 nucleotides align to TRBD1. The CDR3 covers 15 residues. The germline CDR1 and CDR2 sequences are SGDLS and YYNGEE. With V trimmed by 0 bases and J by 5 bases, 5 bases remained unmatched. The CDR3 reads CASSVAEGTGETQYF. The CDR3, as DNA: TGTGCCAGCAGCGTAGCGGAAGGGACAGGGGAGACCCAGTACTTC.

The chain employs TRBV7-8 and TRBJ1-4; 11 positions agree with TRBD1. This CDR3 has 15 amino acids. The germline CDR1 and CDR2 sequences are SGHVS and FQNEAQ. Germline trimming cut 4 bases from V and 8 bases from J; bases unmatched to any gene: 6. The CDR3 loop is CASSSGQGAVEKLFF. CDR3 nucleotides: TGTGCCAGCAGCTCCGGACAGGGGGCGGTAGAAAAACTGTTTTTT.

The chain joins TRBV29-1 to TRBJ2-2, with a tentative D call TRBD1 (6 bases). Trimming removed 4 bases from V and 5 bases from J, with 11 bases in between. The CDR3 contains 13 residues. Germline V gene sequence: CDR1 SQVTM, CDR2 ANQGSEA. The CDR3 spells CSVGQGQTGELFF. The CDR3 DNA follows: TGCAGCGTTGGGCAGGGGCAAACCGGGGAGCTGTTTTTT.

This clone was recorded a few times. The J gene is TRBJ2-6, the V gene TRBV5-4; D remains ambiguous. V was cut by 0 bases and J by 1 base, with 5 bases left in between. The CDR3 is 15 amino acids. Germline V gives CDR1 SGHNT, CDR2 YYREEE (reference sequence). The CDR3 sequence: CASSLDGSGANVLTF. The CDR3 DNA is TGTGCCAGCAGCTTGGACGGGTCTGGGGCCAACGTCCTGACTTTC.

The rearrangement links TRBV30 to TRBJ2-1; 10 nucleotides line up with TRBD2. The CDR3 covers 14 residues. Germline lookup yields CDR1 GTSNPN and CDR2 SVGIG (reference sequence). CDR3 coding DNA: TGTGCTCGGGCTAGAGCGGGAGGGTACAATGAGCAGTTCTTC. Translating gives CARARAGGYNEQFF. Variable domain in full (rest from reference TRBV30 and TRBJ2-1): SQTIHQWPATLVQPVGSPLSLECTVEGTSNPNLYWYRQAAGRGLQLLFYSVGIGQISSEVPQNLSASRPQDRQFILSSKKLLLSDSGFYLCARARAGGYNEQFFGPGTRLTVL.

V gene TRBV19 combines with J gene TRBJ1-2; TRBD1 matches 7 bases. V lost 0 bases, J lost 6 bases, and 7 bases stayed unmatched. CDR1 is LNHDA and CDR2 is SQIVND in the germline V gene (reference sequence). The CDR3 sequence is 15 residues long. DNA for the CDR3: TGTGCCAGTAGTATAGACCACAGGGGTGGAGATGGCTACACCTTC. Translating it yields CASSIDHRGGDGYTF.

CDR3 in amino acids: CASRTRGGMNTDTQYF. In DNA form, the CDR3 reads TGTGCCAGTAGAACCCGAGGGGGTATGAACACAGATACGCAGTATTTT. The rearrangement links TRBV19 to TRBJ2-3, with TRBD1 as a possible D gene (6 bases). V was pared by 6 bases and J by 2 bases, with 18 bases between. The V gene's germline CDR1 is LNHDA and CDR2 SQIVND (reference sequence). The CDR3 spans 16 residues. Complete variable domain (other parts from reference TRBV19 and TRBJ2-3): DGGITQSPKYLFRKEGQNVTLSCEQNLNHDAMYWYRQDPGQGLRLIYYSQIVNDFQKGDIAEGYSVSREKKESFPLTVTSAQKNPTAFYLCASRTRGGMNTDTQYFGPGTRLTVL.

The chain recombines TRBV14 with TRBJ2-7, with 8 nucleotides matching TRBD2. CDR1 is SGHDN and CDR2 is FVKESK in the germline V gene. The CDR3 length is 14 residues. Losses at the gene ends were 4 bases for V and 3 bases for J; bases not matched to a gene: 5. The CDR3 DNA follows: TGTGCCAGCAGCCTCCTCGGGGGGGACTACGAGCAGTACGTC. Protein sequence: CASSLLGGDYEQYV.

This chain links TRBV5-1 with TRBJ2-1; 11 nucleotides agree with TRBD2. Germline CDR1 SGHRS, CDR2 YFSETQ. The CDR3 covers 16 residues. V shed 0 bases, J shed 4 bases, and the junction held 3 bases outside the gene matches. CDR3 coding DNA: TGCGCCAGCAGCTTGGGCTGGACTAGCGGGTACAATGAGCAGTTCTTC. Its translation is CASSLGWTSGYNEQFF.

The rearrangement joins TRBV15 to TRBJ1-4, with D possibly matching TRBD1 (5 bases). The CDR3 is 12 residues long. Germline CDR1 and CDR2: LNHNV and YYDKDF (reference sequence). V was cut by 1 base and J by 11 bases, with 8 bases left in between. CDR3 coding DNA: TGTGCCACCAGCAGAGTGGGGGGGAAACTGTTTTTT. This sequence encodes CATSRVGGKLFF.

This chain uses TRBV9 with TRBJ1-2; no reliable D call. Germline V lookup: CDR1 SGDLS, CDR2 YYNGEE. This CDR3 is 15 amino acids long. The V and J ends lost 4 bases and 2 bases respectively, with 15 bases between them. Written as DNA, the CDR3 is TGTGCCAGCAGCCCGAGGGAGTTAGGGAACTATGGCTACACCTTC. It translates to CASSPRELGNYGYTF. Full variable domain (outside the CDR3, taken from reference TRBV9 and TRBJ1-2): DSGVTQTPKHLITATGQRVTLRCSPRSGDLSVYWYQQSLDQGLQFLIQYYNGEERAKGNILERFSAQQFPDLHSELNLSSLELGDSALYFCASSPRELGNYGYTFGSGTRLTVV.

The V and J genes are TRBV4-1 and TRBJ2-7; 7 bases fit TRBD1. Germline V CDR1 and CDR2: MGHRA, YSYEKL. V trimming: 5 bases; J trimming: 2 bases; junction bases outside the gene matches: 6. This CDR3 comprises 14 residues. Here the CDR3 DNA reads TGCGCCAGCAGCTCCTCCGGGACAGCCTACGAGCAGTACTTC. Encoded protein: CASSSSGTAYEQYF.

The genes are TRBV29-1 and TRBJ1-2; TRBD1 might be the D (6 bases). Per the germline V gene, CDR1 is SQVTM and CDR2 is ANQGSEA. The CDR3 length is 13 residues. V gave up 6 bases and J gave up 2 bases, with 13 bases separating them. CDR3 protein: CSVRQESNYGYTF. In DNA, the CDR3 is TGCAGCGTCAGACAGGAGTCGAACTATGGCTACACCTTC.

The gene calls are TRBV2 and TRBJ2-1; no clear D gene. This CDR3 comprises 13 residues. V dropped 6 bases and J dropped 2 bases, with 8 bases sitting between them. The germline CDR1 and CDR2 sequences are SNHLY and FYNNEI. In DNA form, the CDR3 reads TGTGCCAGCAGCCCACTACCCTACAATGAGCAGTTCTTC. Translation gives CASSPLPYNEQFF.

The rearrangement links TRBV10-2 to TRBJ2-3; TRBD2 aligns across 7 bases. V lost 4 bases and J lost 5; bases outside the gene matches: 6. The CDR3 totals 14 residues. Germline CDR1 reads WSHSY; CDR2 reads SAAADI. CDR3: CASSGAGAGDTQYF. The CDR3 nucleotides read TGCGCCAGCAGTGGGGCGGGAGCGGGAGATACGCAGTATTTT.

Ten or more counts support this clone. The V and J genes are TRBV25-1 and TRBJ1-1; 11 bases agree with TRBD1. From germline, CDR1 is MGHDK and CDR2 SYGVNS. Trimming took 1 base from V and 3 from J; bases not matched to a gene: 4. The CDR3 consists of 16 residues. In DNA form, the CDR3 reads TGTGCCAGCAGTGAATGGACAGGGGGCTTGGACACTGAAGCTTTCTTT. Amino acid sequence: CASSEWTGGLDTEAFF.

The chain joins TRBV6-1 to TRBJ2-2; 7 nucleotides match TRBD1. The CDR3 spans 14 residues. The J segment lost 6 bases and the V segment lost 7 bases, leaving 8 bases of the junction unmatched. Per germline, CDR1 MNHNS and CDR2 SASEGT. CDR3 residues: CASKGQSYPGELFF. Written as DNA, the CDR3 is TGTGCCAGCAAGGGACAGTCTTATCCCGGGGAGCTGTTTTTT.

Regarding this clone: The identical CDR3 is also encoded by other nucleotide sequences in the sample. The chain uses TRBV2 and TRBJ2-7; TRBD1 might be the D (6 bases). From germline, CDR1 is SNHLY and CDR2 FYNNEI. The CDR3 length is 14 residues. Trimming shortened V by 4 bases and J by 2 bases, and 12 bases separated the two germline ends. Written as DNA, the CDR3 is TGTGCCAGCAGTGCCGTGACAGGAGCCTACGAGCAGTACTTC. Translating it yields CASSAVTGAYEQYF.